A selection of T cell receptor beta chains follows, all from one sample in a study of cytomegalovirus exposure and HLA in healthy donors. The method was immunoSEQ multiplex PCR; TCRdb's version includes in-frame clones alone and lacks a portion of them. The sample records under 200,000 clones, 60% to 80% being singletons. The sequencing input was PBMCs. These TCRs come from a man aged 50-59 years in good health and CMV-seropositive. Each CDR3 is given with its conserved first and last residue. A D gene is named only where the DNA matches it firmly. Clone size is given for some rows only: seen once, a few or many times, or a class if the clone is expanded.

DNA: TGTGCCAGCAGTGAAAGCGGCCGGGTCTCCTTGGGCTACACCTTC
CDR3: CASSESGRVSLGYTF
J: TRBJ1-2
length: 15
V: TRBV6-1
D: -
size: -

DNA: TGTGCCAGCAGTGGAGGAGGGGGCGCTAACTATGGCTACACCTTC
CDR3: CASSGGGGANYGYTF
J: TRBJ1-2
length: 15
V: TRBV9
D: TRBD1
size: -

DNA: TGTGCCAGCAGTGAGGTCCCAGGCCCTAATGAAAAACTGTTTTTT
CDR3: CASSEVPGPNEKLFF
J: TRBJ1-4
length: 15
V: TRBV2
D: -
size: once

DNA: TGTGCCAGTAGTCCCCGGGTGTGGACAGGGAAAGAGGGTAACTATGGCTACACCTTC
CDR3: CASSPRVWTGKEGNYGYTF
J: TRBJ1-2
length: 19
V: TRBV19
D: TRBD1
size: -

DNA: TGTGCCAGCAGCGGGGATCAGGGAAATCAGCCCCAGCATTTT
CDR3: CASSGDQGNQPQHF
J: TRBJ1-5
length: 14
V: TRBV9
D: -
size: -

DNA: TGTGCCAGCAGACAACAGGCGTCCTACGAGCAGTACTTC
CDR3: CASRQQASYEQYF
J: TRBJ2-7
length: 13
V: TRBV6-1
D: -
size: -

DNA: TGTGCCAGTGGGCCAGTCTACGAGCAGTACTTC
CDR3: CASGPVYEQYF
J: TRBJ2-7
length: 11
V: TRBV2
D: -
size: -

DNA: TGCGCCAGCAGTGGAGGACTCAGCACTGAAGCTTTCTTT
CDR3: CASSGGLSTEAFF
J: TRBJ1-1
length: 13
V: TRBV10-2
D: -
size: -

DNA: TGCGCCAGCAGCCAAGTAGGAGGGGAGCAGTTCTTC
CDR3: CASSQVGGEQFF
J: TRBJ2-1
length: 12
V: TRBV4-3
D: -
size: -

DNA: TGCGCCAGCAGAGTAGATTCGAACACCGGGGAGCTGTTTTTT
CDR3: CASRVDSNTGELFF
J: TRBJ2-2
length: 14
V: TRBV5-1
D: -
size: few

DNA: TGTGCCAGCAGCTTCCCTAGCGACGGCTCGTATGGGGGACTGTTTTTT
CDR3: CASSFPSDGSYGGLFF
J: TRBJ1-4
length: 16
V: TRBV7-6
D: -
size: -

DNA: TGTGCCAGCTCTCAACAGGGGGGCTATAATTCACCCCTCCACTTT
CDR3: CASSQQGGYNSPLHF
J: TRBJ1-6
length: 15
V: TRBV18
D: TRBD1
size: -

DNA: TGTGCCAGCAGTGACTCGGACAGGTTCAATTCACCCCTCCACTTT
CDR3: CASSDSDRFNSPLHF
J: TRBJ1-6
length: 15
V: TRBV6-4
D: TRBD1
size: -

DNA: TGTGCCAGCAGTTTATCGAGGAACACTGAAGCTTTCTTT
CDR3: CASSLSRNTEAFF
J: TRBJ1-1
length: 13
V: TRBV27
D: -
size: -

DNA: TGTGCCAGCAGCCCGAATACAGGGTACTACGAGCAGTACTTC
CDR3: CASSPNTGYYEQYF
J: TRBJ2-7
length: 14
V: TRBV7-2
D: -
size: -

DNA: TGTGCCAGCAGTTTAAGCTCTAGCGGGGGGATAGACTCCTACGAGCAGTACTTC
CDR3: CASSLSSSGGIDSYEQYF
J: TRBJ2-7
length: 18
V: TRBV28
D: TRBD2
size: -

DNA: TGCGCCAGCAGCTTGCGACAGGGAAGTGGGGGAGAGCAGTACTTC
CDR3: CASSLRQGSGGEQYF
J: TRBJ2-5
length: 15
V: TRBV5-1
D: TRBD1
size: -

DNA: TGTGCCAGCATCCGGACTTACACCGGGGAGCTGTTTTTT
CDR3: CASIRTYTGELFF
J: TRBJ2-2
length: 13
V: TRBV2
D: -
size: -

DNA: TGCGCCAGCAGGTTTAGGAAGGAGGGCACAGATACGCAGTATTTT
CDR3: CASRFRKEGTDTQYF
J: TRBJ2-3
length: 15
V: TRBV5-1
D: -
size: -

DNA: TGTGCCAGCAGTACAGGGGCGCGTGGCTACACCTTC
CDR3: CASSTGARGYTF
J: TRBJ1-2
length: 12
V: TRBV27
D: TRBD1
size: -

DNA: TGTGCCAGCAGCACTATTCAGGGCAAGGCCGGGGAGCTGTTTTTT
CDR3: CASSTIQGKAGELFF
J: TRBJ2-2
length: 15
V: TRBV9
D: -
size: -

DNA: TGTGCCAGCAATCCTCGGGGAAGAACTAACTATGGCTACACCTTC
CDR3: CASNPRGRTNYGYTF
J: TRBJ1-2
length: 15
V: TRBV6-5
D: -
size: few

DNA: TGTGCCTGGAGTGACGGGACAGTCACCGGGGAGCTGTTTTTT
CDR3: CAWSDGTVTGELFF
J: TRBJ2-2
length: 14
V: TRBV30
D: TRBD1
size: -

DNA: TGCGCCAGCAGCCAAGAGGGGGACAGGGTGAACACCATATATTTT
CDR3: CASSQEGDRVNTIYF
J: TRBJ1-3
length: 15
V: TRBV4-1
D: TRBD1
size: few

DNA: TGTGCCAGCAGCTACCCAAACTATGGCTACACCTTC
CDR3: CASSYPNYGYTF
J: TRBJ1-2
length: 12
V: TRBV28
D: -
size: -

DNA: TGCGCCAGCAGCTCTGGAGGCAAGGACTATGGCTACACCTTC
CDR3: CASSSGGKDYGYTF
J: TRBJ1-2
length: 14
V: TRBV5-1
D: -
size: -

DNA: TGTGCCAGCAGTTCGAAGACAGGGATTTACACCGGGGAGCTGTTTTTT
CDR3: CASSSKTGIYTGELFF
J: TRBJ2-2
length: 16
V: TRBV27
D: TRBD1
size: once

DNA: TGTGCCAGCAGTTTCTCCGGGACAGGGGCCTACGAGCAGTACTTC
CDR3: CASSFSGTGAYEQYF
J: TRBJ2-7
length: 15
V: TRBV6-5
D: TRBD1
size: -

DNA: TGTGCCAGCAAACTGCGGGGTTCCACAGATACGCAGTATTTT
CDR3: CASKLRGSTDTQYF
J: TRBJ2-3
length: 14
V: TRBV7-2
D: -
size: -

DNA: TGTGCCAGCAGCCCCGACGGGAACTATGGCTACACCTTC
CDR3: CASSPDGNYGYTF
J: TRBJ1-2
length: 13
V: TRBV5-4
D: -
size: -

DNA: TGTGCCAGCAGTTTGCGGCTAACCCCAGCTTTCTTT
CDR3: CASSLRLTPAFF
J: TRBJ1-1
length: 12
V: TRBV28
D: -
size: -

DNA: TGTGCCAGCAGCTTAGTCGGACAGGTCGCCCAGTACTTC
CDR3: CASSLVGQVAQYF
J: TRBJ2-5
length: 13
V: TRBV7-9
D: TRBD1
size: -

DNA: TGTGCCAGCTCACCGACAGGGGGATCTGAAGCTTTCTTT
CDR3: CASSPTGGSEAFF
J: TRBJ1-1
length: 13
V: TRBV18
D: TRBD1
size: -

DNA: TGTGCCAGCAGCCAATCGAGAGACACTGAAGCTTTCTTT
CDR3: CASSQSRDTEAFF
J: TRBJ1-1
length: 13
V: TRBV7-9
D: -
size: -

DNA: TGTGCCAGCAGTGTACGACTAGCTGGCGGGGAGCTGTTTTTT
CDR3: CASSVRLAGGELFF
J: TRBJ2-2
length: 14
V: TRBV2
D: TRBD2
size: -

DNA: TGTGCCAGTAGTACGGGGACAGGCCCCTACGAGCAGTACTTC
CDR3: CASSTGTGPYEQYF
J: TRBJ2-7
length: 14
V: TRBV19
D: TRBD1
size: -

DNA: TGCGCCAGCAGCTTGGGACACGGAATGAACACTGAAGCTTTCTTT
CDR3: CASSLGHGMNTEAFF
J: TRBJ1-1
length: 15
V: TRBV5-1
D: -
size: -

DNA: TGTGCCAGCAGTCGTAGCGGGGTCTCCTACAATGAGCAGTTCTTC
CDR3: CASSRSGVSYNEQFF
J: TRBJ2-1
length: 15
V: TRBV5-6
D: TRBD2
size: once

DNA: TGTGCCAGCAGCCAATCACGAGTGTCCTCCTATAATTCACCCCTCCACTTT
CDR3: CASSQSRVSSYNSPLHF
J: TRBJ1-6
length: 17
V: TRBV4-2
D: -
size: -

DNA: TGTGCCAGCAGTCAGGGGGACGGTGAAGCTTTCTTT
CDR3: CASSQGDGEAFF
J: TRBJ1-1
length: 12
V: TRBV2
D: TRBD1
size: -

DNA: TGTGCCAGCAGTTCCAGCGGGGGCCCCTACAATGAGCAGTTCTTC
CDR3: CASSSSGGPYNEQFF
J: TRBJ2-1
length: 15
V: TRBV11-3
D: TRBD2
size: -

DNA: TGCGCCAGCAGCTATGGACAGGGAGGAGGCACTGAAGCTTTCTTT
CDR3: CASSYGQGGGTEAFF
J: TRBJ1-1
length: 15
V: TRBV5-1
D: TRBD1
size: -

DNA: TGTGCCAGCAGTGTTGAACTGTCCTATAATTCACCCCTCCACTTT
CDR3: CASSVELSYNSPLHF
J: TRBJ1-6
length: 15
V: TRBV2
D: -
size: few

DNA: TGTGCCAGCAGCTTCCGAGAGGGAGAGACCCAGTACTTC
CDR3: CASSFREGETQYF
J: TRBJ2-5
length: 13
V: TRBV7-3
D: -
size: -

DNA: TGTGCCAGCAGCCCCCGTGAGTACGAGCAGTACTTC
CDR3: CASSPREYEQYF
J: TRBJ2-7
length: 12
V: TRBV6-5
D: -
size: -

DNA: TGTGCCAGCAGTGAAAGGGGGCAGTTCTTC
CDR3: CASSERGQFF
J: TRBJ2-1
length: 10
V: TRBV6-1
D: -
size: -

DNA: TGTGCCAGCGGATTCGGGGAGTGGAACACTGAAGCTTTCTTT
CDR3: CASGFGEWNTEAFF
J: TRBJ1-1
length: 14
V: TRBV27
D: -
size: -

DNA: TGTGCCACCATTCCCGGGACAGGGGGCTTCGAGACCCAGTACTTC
CDR3: CATIPGTGGFETQYF
J: TRBJ2-5
length: 15
V: TRBV15
D: TRBD1
size: -

DNA: TGTGCCAGCAGCCCCGGACAGGGTATCGAGCAGTACTTC
CDR3: CASSPGQGIEQYF
J: TRBJ2-7
length: 13
V: TRBV5-5
D: TRBD1
size: -

DNA: TGTGCCAGCAGCTTAATCAGGGCCGATAATTCACCCCTCCACTTT
CDR3: CASSLIRADNSPLHF
J: TRBJ1-6
length: 15
V: TRBV7-2
D: -
size: -

DNA: TGTGCCAGCAGTTCCGGCAAGGGGCCCTGGAACTATGGCTACACCTTC
CDR3: CASSSGKGPWNYGYTF
J: TRBJ1-2
length: 16
V: TRBV28
D: -
size: -

DNA: TGTGCCAGCTCACCACCCTCCACAGATACGCAGTATTTT
CDR3: CASSPPSTDTQYF
J: TRBJ2-3
length: 13
V: TRBV18
D: -
size: -

DNA: TGCGCCAGCAGCCCAGGACTGGCCTACGAGCAGTACTTC
CDR3: CASSPGLAYEQYF
J: TRBJ2-7
length: 13
V: TRBV4-1
D: -
size: -

DNA: TGTGCCAGCAGTGAATTGACGGGCCAAGAGACCCAGTACTTC
CDR3: CASSELTGQETQYF
J: TRBJ2-5
length: 14
V: TRBV2
D: -
size: -

DNA: TGTGCCAGCAGCCTCCGAGAGGGAGTAAATTCACCCCTCCACTTT
CDR3: CASSLREGVNSPLHF
J: TRBJ1-6
length: 15
V: TRBV28
D: -
size: -

DNA: TGTGCCAGCAGCTTAGGGGTGGCCGAGGGACCCCAGCATTTT
CDR3: CASSLGVAEGPQHF
J: TRBJ1-5
length: 14
V: TRBV7-2
D: -
size: -